Below are 26 T cell receptor beta chains sequenced from a single sample in a study of T cells after yellow fever vaccination. A single record per CDR3 protein comes from TCRdb applying MiXCR to the 5' RACE reads. The sample contains around 320,000 distinct CDR3 sequences, approximately 10% of which appear only once. This material consisted of CD4+ T cells sorted from PBMCs, taken 5 days after the yellow fever booster vaccination. The receptors shown here come from a man aged 18 to 35 who received the YFV17D yellow fever vaccine.

In this sample, this clonotype turned up a few times. The V call is TRBV11-2, the J call TRBJ2-5, with TRBD1 matching 8 bases. CDR1 is SGHAT and CDR2 is FQNNGV in the germline V gene. The CDR3 is 16 residues long. Losses at the gene ends were 4 bases for V and 5 bases for J; bases not matched to a gene: 12. The CDR3 DNA is TGTGCCAGCAGCTCCCATAGTCCAGGGGGCACGGAGACCCAGTACTTC. Protein product: CASSSHSPGGTETQYF.

The chain employs TRBV19 and TRBJ2-3; TRBD1 agrees at 9 bases. The germline CDR1 and CDR2 sequences are LNHDA and SQIVND (reference sequence). Trimming took 6 bases from V and 4 from J; bases not matched to a gene: 8. This CDR3 has 15 residues. The CDR3 is CASRDRGGLPDTQYF. The DNA for the CDR3 is TGTGCCAGTAGGGACAGGGGAGGTCTCCCAGATACGCAGTATTTT.

This clonotype was recorded a few times. The rearrangement uses TRBV6-6 and TRBJ2-1; perhaps TRBD2 as D (7 bases). The CDR3 is made up of 15 amino acids. Germline V gene lookup returns CDR1 MNHNY and CDR2 SVGAGI (reference sequence). Deletions cut 0 bases from V and 6 bases from J, with 12 bases between. The CDR3 bases are TGTGCCAGCAGTTACTCGCGGGGGCCCGGCAATGAGCAGTTCTTC. It codes for CASSYSRGPGNEQFF.

The CDR3 DNA reads TGTGCCGGCCTGGGGCGTAGCAATCAGCCCCAGCATTTT. Protein product: CAGLGRSNQPQHF. The V gene is TRBV6-2 or TRBV6-3, the J gene TRBJ1-5, with D maybe TRBD1 (5 bases). There are 13 residues in the CDR3. CDR1 and CDR2 (germline): MNHEY, SVGEGT. V was pared by 11 bases and J by 0 bases, with 11 bases between.

The V gene is TRBV20-1, the J gene TRBJ2-1; 8 nucleotides align to TRBD2. Germline values: CDR1 DFQATT, CDR2 SNEGSKA (reference sequence). This CDR3 region has 14 residues. V gave up 4 bases and J gave up 7 bases; unmatched junction bases: 9. This CDR3 reads CSATRTSRWNEQFF. The CDR3, as DNA: TGCAGTGCTACTCGGACTAGCCGTTGGAATGAGCAGTTCTTC.

This clonotype occurred a few times. The V gene is TRBV2, the J gene TRBJ2-1; D tentatively reads TRBD1 or TRBD2 (5 bases each). The CDR3 has 12 residues. The germline V and J ends were trimmed by 6 bases and 7 bases, with 10 bases remaining between them. Germline V CDR1 and CDR2: SNHLY, FYNNEI. In DNA form, the CDR3 reads TGTGCCAGCAGCGGGGACCCTAATGAGCAGTTCTTC. Its translation: CASSGDPNEQFF. The whole variable domain, remainder taken from reference TRBV2 and TRBJ2-1, is EPEVTQTPSHQVTQMGQEVILRCVPISNHLYFYWYRQILGQKVEFLVSFYNNEISEKSEIFDDQFSVERPDGSNFTLKIRSTKLEDSAMYFCASSGDPNEQFFGPGTRLTVL.

The chain recombines TRBV29-1 with TRBJ2-7; 9 bases map to TRBD1. This CDR3 has 14 residues. With V trimmed by 6 bases and J by 5 bases, 11 bases remained unmatched. CDR1 SQVTM and CDR2 ANQGSEA come from the germline V gene. CDR3 loop: CSVTLGDRGNEQYF. In DNA, the CDR3 is TGCAGCGTCACGCTTGGTGACAGGGGGAACGAGCAGTACTTC.

The chain employs TRBV5-1 and TRBJ2-1; 10 positions agree with TRBD2. The germline V gene has CDR1 SGHRS and CDR2 YFSETQ. J was trimmed by 5 bases and V by 0 bases; bases with no gene match: 2. There are 15 residues in the CDR3. The CDR3: CASSLVAGGDNEQFF. DNA of the CDR3: TGCGCCAGCAGCTTGGTAGCGGGGGGTGACAATGAGCAGTTCTTC.

The genes are TRBV6-1 and TRBJ1-1; a possible D gene is TRBD1 (6 bases). The CDR3 spans 13 residues. Trimming pared 10 bases from V and 3 bases from J, leaving 15 bases between. The germline V gene has CDR1 MNHNS and CDR2 SASEGT. The CDR3 region is CATQTGPDTEAFF. The CDR3 region has the DNA TGTGCCACCCAAACAGGGCCGGACACTGAAGCTTTCTTT.

In this sample, this clonotype turned up a few times. V gene TRBV24-1 combines with J gene TRBJ1-2; D ambiguous. Trimming cost V 3 bases and J 7 bases, with 11 bases left between them. Germline V gives CDR1 KGHDR, CDR2 SFDVKD. The CDR3 spans 13 residues. The CDR3 region has the DNA TGTGCCACCAGTGATGGGCCTACAAGTGGCTACACCTTC. Translating it yields CATSDGPTSGYTF.

This clonotype has a handful of counts. The chain carries TRBV4-2 and TRBJ1-1; 8 bases align to TRBD1. From germline, CDR1 is LGHNA and CDR2 YNFKEQ. This CDR3 contains 14 residues. J lost 5 bases, V lost 4 bases, and 6 bases had no gene match. The CDR3 nucleotides are TGTGCCAGCAGCCCCGCGGACAGGGATACTGAAGCTTTCTTT. Amino acid sequence: CASSPADRDTEAFF.

This clonotype was seen ten or more times. The genes are TRBV7-2 and TRBJ1-1, with D hard to call. Germline V gene sequence: CDR1 SGHTA, CDR2 FQGNSA. V was trimmed by 5 bases and J by 1 base, leaving 14 bases between them. The CDR3 sequence is 15 residues long. In nucleotides, the CDR3 is TGTGCCAGCAGCCCCCCCGGTAGGTGGAACACTGAAGCTTTCTTT. Its translation is CASSPPGRWNTEAFF.

The gene calls are TRBV5-1 and TRBJ2-3; 8 bases map to TRBD2. From germline, CDR1 is SGHRS and CDR2 YFSETQ. CDR3 length: 16 residues. The J segment lost 5 bases and the V segment lost 0 bases, leaving 8 bases of the junction unmatched. The CDR3 reads CASSLAGTSIVDTQYF. CDR3 coding DNA: TGCGCCAGCAGCTTGGCCGGGACTAGTATTGTAGATACGCAGTATTTT.

The V gene is TRBV3-1, the J gene TRBJ1-2; 12 positions agree with TRBD1. The junction had 4 bases not matched to a gene; V was cut back by 4 bases and J by 7 bases. There are 14 residues in the CDR3. Germline V gives CDR1 LGHDT, CDR2 YNNKEL (reference sequence). CDR3 in amino acids: CASSLRDRGPGYTF. CDR3 nucleotides: TGTGCCAGCAGCCTCCGGGACAGGGGGCCTGGCTACACCTTC. Filled out from reference TRBV3-1 and TRBJ1-2, the complete variable domain reads DTAVSQTPKYLVTQMGNDKSIKCEQNLGHDTMYWYKQDSKKFLKIMFSYNNKELIINETVPNRFSPKSPDKAHLNLHINSLELGDSAVYFCASSLRDRGPGYTFGSGTRLTVV.

This clonotype has a count of ten or more. An end of the junction differs from the germline gene, which may be a read error. The chain uses TRBV5-1 and TRBJ1-6, with 7 bases matching TRBD1. The CDR3 consists of 16 residues. Germline values: CDR1 SGHRS, CDR2 YFSETQ. The CDR3 spells CASSPRGSSYNSPLHF. Here the CDR3 DNA reads TGTGCCAGCAGCCCCAGGGGGTCCTCCTATAATTCACCCCTCCACTTT.

The rearrangement uses TRBV3-1 and TRBJ1-5, with D possibly matching TRBD1 (5 bases). V was pared by 4 bases and J by 9 bases, with 22 bases between. The CDR3 sequence is 16 residues long. Germline V CDR1 and CDR2: LGHDT, YNNKEL (reference sequence). CDR3 sequence (DNA): TGTGCCAGCAGCCGGGGGAGGAGGGAAGGGACCGGGCCCCAGCATTTT. It translates to CASSRGRREGTGPQHF.

Points on this clonotype: Given a much more abundant clone one base away, this may be a read error. The V call is TRBV19, the J call TRBJ2-7, with 9 bases that match TRBD1. CDR1 LNHDA and CDR2 SQIVND come from the germline V gene (reference sequence). This CDR3 has 14 residues. CDR3 bases: TGTGCCCGTAGCGACAGGGGGAGAGTGCACGAGCAGTACTTC. Encoded protein: CARSDRGRVHEQYF. Full variable domain (outside the CDR3, taken from reference TRBV19 and TRBJ2-7): DGGITQSPKYLFRKEGQNVTLSCEQNLNHDAMYWYRQDPGQGLRLIYYSQIVNDFQKGDIAEGYSVSREKKESFPLTVTSAQKNPTAFYLCARSDRGRVHEQYFGPGTRLTVT.

Ten or more counts support this clonotype. The V gene is TRBV27, the J gene TRBJ2-4, with D uncertain. This CDR3 spans 14 amino acids. Germline V gives CDR1 MNHEY, CDR2 SMNVEV (reference sequence). V was shortened by 3 bases and J by 1 base, with 7 bases between the two germline ends. CDR3 region: CASSFLDAKNIQYF. The CDR3 DNA reads as TGTGCCAGCAGTTTTTTGGACGCCAAAAACATTCAGTACTTC.

V usage is TRBV5-1 and J usage is TRBJ2-5, with D possibly being TRBD2 (6 bases). V lost 0 bases to trimming and J lost 0 bases, with 9 bases between them. The CDR3 covers 15 residues. CDR1 SGHRS and CDR2 YFSETQ come from the germline V gene. The CDR3 loop reads CASSLDGGYQETQYF. In DNA, the CDR3 is TGCGCCAGCAGCTTGGATGGGGGGTACCAAGAGACCCAGTACTTC.

This clonotype was recorded a few times. This chain uses TRBV28 with TRBJ1-5; D remains unclear. There are 12 residues in the CDR3. The V end was cut by 6 bases, the J end by 5 bases, with 8 bases between. CDR1 is MDHEN, CDR2 SYDVKM, per germline. The CDR3 region has the DNA TGTGCCAGCAGCCGGGTCTATCAGCCCCAGCATTTT. This gives the protein CASSRVYQPQHF.

V gene TRBV30 combines with J gene TRBJ2-7, with 8 bases that match TRBD1. V lost 7 bases, J lost 6 bases, and 14 bases stayed unmatched. From germline, CDR1 is GTSNPN and CDR2 SVGIG (reference sequence). The CDR3 sequence is 14 residues long. The CDR3 coding sequence is TGTGCCTCTCTCTCCGGACAGGGTACCCTCGAGCAGTACTTC. It codes for CASLSGQGTLEQYF.

The chain uses TRBV19 and TRBJ2-2; D possibly corresponds to TRBD1 (6 bases). The germline CDR1 and CDR2 sequences are LNHDA and SQIVND (reference sequence). Trimming removed 5 bases at V and 6 bases at J, with 16 bases between. The CDR3 totals 15 residues. CDR3 residues: CASSFSGTQAGELFF. The CDR3 DNA is TGTGCCAGTAGTTTCTCCGGGACACAAGCCGGGGAGCTGTTTTTT.

This chain links TRBV2 with TRBJ1-1, with D perhaps matching TRBD1 (5 bases). Trimming cost V 3 bases and J 4 bases, with 9 bases left between them. CDR1 is SNHLY and CDR2 is FYNNEI in the germline V gene. The CDR3 is 13 residues long. The CDR3 is CASSDRRVTEAFF. Here the CDR3 DNA reads TGTGCCAGCAGTGACCGCAGGGTCACTGAAGCTTTCTTT.

This clonotype was observed a few times. V usage is TRBV11-2 and J usage is TRBJ2-1; 10 nucleotides match TRBD2. The V gene end was trimmed by 4 bases and the J gene end by 2 bases; junction bases not matched to a gene: 8. The CDR3 is 17 residues long. Germline V gene data show CDR1 as SGHAT and CDR2 as FQNNGV. The CDR3 nucleotides are TGTGCCAGCAGCTCTAGCGGGGGAGCCTATACCTACAATGAGCAGTTCTTC. It specifies CASSSSGGAYTYNEQFF.

The chain carries TRBV7-9 and TRBJ2-5; 9 bases are shared with TRBD2. The CDR3 is 15 amino acids. From germline, CDR1 is SEHNR and CDR2 FQNEAQ (reference sequence). Trimming removed 3 bases from V and 6 bases from J; junction bases left unmatched: 8. CDR3 nucleotides: TGTGCCAGCAGCTTGTCCGGGACTAGCTATCAGACCCAGTACTTC. This translates into CASSLSGTSYQTQYF.

This clonotype was seen many times. The chain recombines TRBV27 with TRBJ2-1, with D perhaps TRBD1 (6 bases). The CDR3 has 12 residues. Per germline, CDR1 MNHEY and CDR2 SMNVEV (reference sequence). V was clipped by 4 bases and J by 8 bases, with 9 bases between them. The CDR3 loop is CASSSQGDEQFF. In nucleotides, the CDR3 is TGTGCCAGCAGTTCACAGGGCGATGAGCAGTTCTTC.